The 7 T cell receptor beta chains below were found in one sample sequenced in a study of T-cell reconstitution after alpha-beta-depleted transplantation in children. TCRbeta library construction was performed incorporating unique molecular identifiers. From the PCR reads, TCRdb called clonotypes with MiXCR, one entry per CDR3 protein. This sample carries 190,000 or so distinct CDR3 sequences, 5% to 6.5% of them seen once, and the ten largest clones take under 5%. The specimen comprised PBMCs, sampled before TCRalphabeta/CD19-depleted stem cell transplant. These receptors originate from a girl under two years old with combined immunodeficiency, due to receive a stem cell transplant.

This clonotype was picked up many times. The chain uses TRBV5-1 and TRBJ1-5; weak D call: TRBD1 (5 bases). The CDR3 sequence is 18 residues long. The V gene's germline CDR1 is SGHRS and CDR2 YFSETQ. V was trimmed by 0 bases and J by 4 bases, leaving 20 bases between them. CDR3 coding DNA: TGCGCCAGCAGCTTGGATGGGGTATGGCAGGGCCGTAATCAGCCCCAGCATTTT. Translated: CASSLDGVWQGRNQPQHF.

The table lists this clonotype with many counts. CDR3 sequence reads: CASSLSGQMYEQYF. The CDR3, as DNA: TGTGCCAGCAGCCTCTCGGGACAGATGTACGAGCAGTACTTC. This chain joins TRBV3-1 and TRBJ2-7, with TRBD1 identical over 7 bases. This CDR3 is built from 14 residues. V shed 4 bases and J 4 bases; nucleotides not matched to a gene: 7. Germline V CDR1 and CDR2: LGHDT, YNNKEL (reference sequence).

This clonotype came up a few times. CDR3 nucleotides: TGTGCCAGCAGGCGCCAAGTCAATGAGCAGTTCTTC. It specifies CASRRQVNEQFF. The chain uses TRBV5-5 and TRBJ2-1; D gene ambiguous. Germline lookup yields CDR1 SGHKS and CDR2 YYEKEE (reference sequence). Trimming left V 5 bases short and J 6 bases short, with 9 bases between. CDR3 size: 12 residues.

This clonotype was counted ten times or more. The V gene is TRBV6-5, the J gene TRBJ2-2, with TRBD2 as a possible D gene (6 bases). The CDR3 covers 14 residues. In germline, CDR1 is MNHEY, CDR2 SVGAGI. The V end was cut by 2 bases, the J end by 4 bases, with 8 bases between. CDR3 coding DNA: TGTGCCAGCAGTTACCCCGGGGGCACCGGGGAGCTGTTTTTT. Translation: CASSYPGGTGELFF.

The table lists this clonotype with many counts. The chain joins TRBV7-8 to TRBJ2-3; 8 nucleotides line up with TRBD1. CDR3 size: 15 residues. Trimming took 6 bases from V and 2 from J; bases not matched to a gene: 7. Germline V gene sequence: CDR1 SGHVS, CDR2 FQNEAQ. CDR3 region: CASSSRTGPTDTQYF. The CDR3, as DNA: TGTGCCAGCAGTTCCCGGACAGGGCCCACAGATACGCAGTATTTT.

This clonotype was counted ten times or more. V usage is TRBV28 and J usage is TRBJ2-4, with D possibly matching TRBD2 (6 bases). The CDR3 runs 13 residues. The V end lost 5 bases, the J end lost 6 bases, and 11 bases lay between the germline ends. Germline V gene data show CDR1 as MDHEN and CDR2 as SYDVKM. This chain's CDR3 is CASSHQAGNIQYF. In nucleotides, the CDR3 is TGTGCCAGCAGTCATCAAGCGGGAAACATTCAGTACTTC.

The DNA for the CDR3 is TGCGCCAGCAGCTTGGGGCCGGGACAGGGACCCTTTTCCCTCACAGATACGCAGTATTTT. It translates to CASSLGPGQGPFSLTDTQYF. V is TRBV5-1 and J is TRBJ2-3, with TRBD1 identical over 9 bases. J gave up 2 bases and V 0 bases, and 16 bases lay outside the gene matches. Germline values: CDR1 SGHRS, CDR2 YFSETQ. The CDR3 is 20 amino acids. The full variable domain, completed using reference TRBV5-1 and TRBJ2-3, is KAGVTQTPRYLIKTRGQQVTLSCSPISGHRSVSWYQQTPGQGLQFLFEYFSETQRNKGNFPGRFSGRQFSNSRSEMNVSTLELGDSALYLCASSLGPGQGPFSLTDTQYFGPGTRLTVL.